Included here is one T cell receptor (beta chain) sequence, with context. Antigen: not known. Produced via immunoSEQ multiplex PCR; TCRdb's table is partial and in-frame only. Here the sample spans about 78,000 clones, approximately 90% being singletons. Time point noted: blood 4 weeks post-SBRT, at nephrectomy. Treatment indicated: 15 Gy SBRT to primary tumor, nephrectomy 4 weeks later. Nephrectomy followed 15 Gy stereotactic body radiation by 4 weeks. After SBRT, blood was collected at 2 and 4 weeks, plus baseline. These data come from a study of radiation and T cells in renal cell carcinoma. Findings of the study overall: In blood, top tumor clones expanded by 2 weeks, shrinking by 4. Pretreatment tumor biopsies were lacking, so baseline clonotypes are unknown.

There are 15 residues in the CDR3. Germline-derived CDR1 and CDR2 are MNHEY and SMNVEV (reference sequence). Trimming removed 7 bases from V and 4 bases from J, with 17 bases in between. The source was blood, collected from a patient whose treatment included radiotherapy and nephrectomy. The receptor's source is a woman in her seventies with renal cell carcinoma. The chain carries TRBV27 and TRBJ2-1, with D unclear. CDR3 DNA sequence: TGTGCCAGCAATCAACGGACCGGCCAGTACAATGAGCAGTTCTTC. Translation gives CASNQRTGQYNEQFF.